Listed below are T cell receptor beta chains from one sample, sequenced in a study of control samples from healthy donors and cancer patients. The table came from immunoSEQ multiplex PCR; TCRdb's copy has only in-frame clones and leaves some out. The sample contains 99,000 or so clones, roughly 78% of which appear only once. The sequenced sample was blood. Every receptor here comes from a man aged 55 to 70 in good health. The CDR3 runs from the conserved cysteine through the conserved F or W. The D gene is left open where the match is weak. Some rows have no size entry. The others give once, few or many, or a class for an expanded clone.

V	D	J	size	CDR3	DNA
TRBV2	.	TRBJ2-4	.	CASSEYGAKNIQYF	TGTGCCAGCAGTGAATATGGAGCCAAAAACATTCAGTACTTC
TRBV19	.	TRBJ1-5	.	CASSIRSGQASNQPQHF	TGTGCCAGTAGTATCCGATCGGGGCAGGCGAGCAATCAGCCCCAGCATTTT
TRBV5-1	.	TRBJ2-5	.	CASSPGDKGMETQYF	TGCGCCAGCAGCCCGGGGGACAAAGGGATGGAGACCCAGTACTTC
TRBV10-3	TRBD2	TRBJ2-1	once	CASALTRAGGNEQFF	TGTGCCAGCGCGCTAACTCGGGCCGGGGGGAATGAGCAGTTCTTC
TRBV24-1	.	TRBJ2-7	.	CATSECREAYEQYF	TGTGCCACCAGTGAATGTCGGGAAGCCTACGAGCAGTACTTC
TRBV7-2	.	TRBJ2-5	once	CASSSKVQETQYF	TGTGCCAGCAGTTCCAAGGTACAAGAGACCCAGTACTTC
TRBV11-1	TRBD2	TRBJ2-3	.	CASSGGDSGIQNTQYF	TGTGCCAGCAGCGGGGGGGACTCTGGTATACAGAATACGCAGTATTTT
TRBV3-1/TRBV3-2	.	TRBJ2-7	.	CASSQEGRGMSLSYEQYF	TGTGCCAGCAGCCAAGAAGGTAGGGGTATGAGTTTGTCCTACGAGCAGTACTTC
TRBV24-1	.	TRBJ2-1	.	CATSDLTTGKQFF	TGTGCCACCAGTGACCTAACGACGGGTAAGCAGTTCTTC
TRBV10-2	TRBD2	TRBJ2-3	.	CASSDQREWDTQYF	TGCGCCAGCAGTGACCAGCGGGAGTGGGATACGCAGTATTTT
TRBV5-6	.	TRBJ2-5	.	CASSLYETQYF	TGTGCCAGCAGCTTATATGAGACCCAGTACTTC
TRBV6-5	TRBD1	TRBJ2-3	.	CASRKKGAGTDTQYF	TGTGCCAGCAGGAAAAAGGGGGCCGGCACAGATACGCAGTATTTT
TRBV28	.	TRBJ1-5	.	CASSPPGQFNQPQHF	TGTGCCAGCAGTCCCCCAGGACAGTTCAATCAGCCCCAGCATTTT
TRBV9	.	TRBJ2-3	.	CASSEDRNWRAYTDTQYF	TGTGCCAGCAGCGAGGACCGCAACTGGCGGGCTTACACAGATACGCAGTATTTT
TRBV7-8	.	TRBJ2-3	.	CASNLLAGEDTQYF	TGTGCCAGCAACCTCCTAGCCGGCGAAGATACGCAGTATTTT
TRBV27	TRBD1	TRBJ1-4	few	CASSTRRGTGALNEKLFF	TGTGCCAGCAGTACCCGACGGGGGACAGGGGCCTTGAATGAAAAACTGTTTTTT
TRBV6-5	.	TRBJ2-3	.	CASVGSTDTQYF	TGTGCCAGCGTCGGTAGCACAGATACGCAGTATTTT
TRBV7-6	TRBD2	TRBJ2-1	.	CASTPHFGSGIGSNEQFF	TGTGCCAGCACCCCTCACTTCGGAAGCGGGATAGGTAGTAATGAGCAGTTCTTC
TRBV7-6	.	TRBJ1-5	.	CASSPDNNQPQHF	TGTGCCAGCAGCCCAGACAACAATCAGCCCCAGCATTTT
TRBV19	.	TRBJ1-4	once	CASNAGSGFEKLFF	TGTGCCAGTAATGCAGGGTCGGGGTTCGAAAAACTGTTTTTT
TRBV4-2	TRBD2	TRBJ2-1	.	CASSRTTSGTDNEQFF	TGTGCCAGCAGCCGGACGACTAGCGGGACCGACAATGAGCAGTTCTTC
TRBV5-4	.	TRBJ2-2	.	CASSLAGVLAGELFF	TGTGCCAGCAGCTTGGCAGGAGTCCTCGCCGGGGAGCTGTTTTTT
TRBV7-9	.	TRBJ2-7	.	CASSLDRDGRSYEQYF	TGTGCCAGCAGCTTAGACCGGGACGGCCGCTCCTACGAGCAGTACTTC
TRBV2	.	TRBJ1-6	.	CASNRAFSPLHF	TGTGCCAGCAACAGGGCTTTTTCACCCCTCCACTTT
TRBV30	TRBD1	TRBJ2-7	.	CAWRRTGANEQYF	TGTGCCTGGAGGCGGACAGGGGCCAACGAGCAGTACTTC
TRBV30	.	TRBJ1-6	few	CAWRGGTGNSPLHF	TGTGCCTGGAGGGGAGGGACGGGCAATTCACCCCTCCACTTT
TRBV25-1	.	TRBJ2-7	.	CASSGGAGAYEQYF	TGTGCCAGCAGTGGCGGGGCAGGGGCCTACGAGCAGTACTTC
TRBV11-2	TRBD2	TRBJ2-1	.	CASSLLRLADAHIF	TGTGCCAGCAGCTTACTCAGACTAGCGGACGCGCACATCTTC
TRBV3-1/TRBV3-2	.	TRBJ1-2	.	CASSQDLQGDYGYTF	TGTGCCAGCAGCCAAGATCTGCAGGGCGACTATGGCTACACCTTC
TRBV6-4	.	TRBJ1-1	.	CASREGENTEAFF	TGTGCCAGCAGGGAAGGGGAGAACACTGAAGCTTTCTTT
TRBV7-6	.	TRBJ2-2	.	CASSLEQGSNTGELFF	TGTGCCAGCAGCTTAGAACAGGGCTCGAACACCGGGGAGCTGTTTTTT
TRBV24-1	.	TRBJ2-2	.	CATSDLRDTGELFF	TGTGCCACCAGTGATTTGAGGGACACCGGGGAGCTGTTTTTT
TRBV18	.	TRBJ2-5	.	CASSTQGLLETQYF	TGTGCCAGCTCTACACAGGGACTTTTGGAGACCCAGTACTTC
TRBV3-1/TRBV3-2	.	TRBJ2-3	.	CASSQERGPATDTQYF	TGTGCCAGCAGCCAGGAAAGGGGCCCGGCCACAGATACGCAGTATTTT
TRBV6-5	.	TRBJ2-5	.	CASSYGGGETQYF	TGTGCCAGCAGTTACGGCGGAGGAGAGACCCAGTACTTC
TRBV30	.	TRBJ2-2	.	CALGGGNTGELFF	TGTGCCCTCGGAGGGGGGAACACCGGGGAGCTGTTTTTT
TRBV2	TRBD2	TRBJ2-1	.	CASRPGLAGNEQFF	TGTGCCAGCAGACCGGGACTAGCGGGAAATGAGCAGTTCTTC
TRBV10-3	.	TRBJ2-1	once	CAISERPPPGRVFYNEQFF	TGTGCCATCAGTGAGAGGCCCCCCCCCGGGAGAGTCTTCTACAATGAGCAGTTCTTC
TRBV11-2	.	TRBJ1-6	.	CASRENSPLHF	TGTGCCAGCAGGGAAAATTCACCCCTCCACTTT
TRBV29-1	TRBD2	TRBJ2-7	.	CSVDAPERGGDEQYF	TGCAGCGTTGACGCCCCCGAGAGGGGAGGGGACGAGCAGTACTTC
TRBV11-1	TRBD1	TRBJ1-2	.	CASRKRDREDGYTF	TGTGCCAGCAGAAAGAGGGACAGGGAGGATGGCTACACCTTC
TRBV10-2	TRBD2	TRBJ2-1	few	CASSDGAGGQDEQFF	TGCGCCAGCAGTGATGGAGCGGGAGGGCAGGATGAGCAGTTCTTC
TRBV25-1	TRBD1	TRBJ2-6	once	CASGQASGANVLTF	TGTGCTAGTGGACAGGCCTCTGGGGCCAACGTCCTGACTTTC
TRBV11-2	TRBD2	TRBJ2-1	once	CASSWDYPNEQFF	TGTGCCAGCAGCTGGGACTACCCAAATGAGCAGTTCTTC
TRBV7-3	.	TRBJ2-7	.	CASSRGESYEQYF	TGTGCCAGCAGCAGGGGGGAGTCCTACGAGCAGTACTTC
TRBV25-1	.	TRBJ2-7	.	CASSGDRNPYEQYF	TGTGCCAGCAGTGGGGACCGTAATCCCTACGAGCAGTACTTC
TRBV9	TRBD1	TRBJ2-3	.	CASSVRPGQGLTDTQYF	TGTGCCAGCAGCGTCCGACCCGGACAGGGCCTCACAGATACGCAGTATTTT
TRBV19	TRBD1	TRBJ2-7	few	CASSRQGARYEQYF	TGTGCCAGTAGCAGACAGGGGGCTCGGTACGAGCAGTACTTC
TRBV4-1	TRBD2	TRBJ2-3	.	CASSQDRLAGNTDTQYF	TGCGCCAGCAGCCAAGACAGACTAGCGGGCAACACAGATACGCAGTATTTT
TRBV20-1	.	TRBJ1-3	once	CSARIGNTIYF	TGCAGTGCTAGAATCGGAAACACCATATATTTT
TRBV5-1	TRBD1	TRBJ1-1	.	CASSAGTGMDTEAFF	TGCGCCAGCAGCGCGGGGACAGGGATGGACACTGAAGCTTTCTTT
TRBV7-2	TRBD2	TRBJ2-3	.	CASSYMITSGADTQYF	TGTGCCAGCAGCTATATGATAACTAGCGGGGCAGATACGCAGTATTTT
TRBV27	TRBD1	TRBJ2-7	.	CASRGDRPYEQYF	TGTGCCAGCAGGGGGGACAGGCCCTACGAGCAGTACTTC